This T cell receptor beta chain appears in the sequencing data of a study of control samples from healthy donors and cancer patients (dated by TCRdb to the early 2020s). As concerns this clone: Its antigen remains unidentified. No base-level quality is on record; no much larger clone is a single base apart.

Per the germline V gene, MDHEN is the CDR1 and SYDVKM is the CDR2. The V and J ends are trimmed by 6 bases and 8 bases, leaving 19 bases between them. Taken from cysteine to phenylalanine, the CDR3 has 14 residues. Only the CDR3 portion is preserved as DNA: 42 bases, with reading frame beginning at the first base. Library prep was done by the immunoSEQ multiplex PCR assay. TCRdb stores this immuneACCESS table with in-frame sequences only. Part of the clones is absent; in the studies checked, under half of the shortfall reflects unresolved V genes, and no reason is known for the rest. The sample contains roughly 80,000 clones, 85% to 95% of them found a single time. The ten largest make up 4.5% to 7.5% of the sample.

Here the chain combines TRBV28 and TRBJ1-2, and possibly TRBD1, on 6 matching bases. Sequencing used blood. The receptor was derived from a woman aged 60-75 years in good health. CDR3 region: CASSSSQGSRGYTF. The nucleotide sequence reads TGTGCCAGCAGCTCATCACAGGGTTCCAGGGGCTACACCTTC.